The present TCR beta chain was sequenced within a study of cytomegalovirus exposure and HLA in healthy donors. General study results and limits: Cytomegalovirus-associated TCR beta chains were listed, numbering 150 to 200. Usually a TCR sequence was rare, but some public TCRs were found in many donors. In presence/absence analyses, roughly uniform sequencing depth across donors was assumed.

PCR amplification relied on 60 Vbeta primers (plus 13 Jbeta primers). Libraries were prepared by immunoSEQ multiplex PCR; TCRdb keeps only in-frame clonotypes and omits some of them. The sample shows about 140,000 clones, around two thirds of them seen only once. The CDR3 length is 17 residues. The germline gives CDR1 SEHNR, CDR2 FQNEAQ (reference sequence). V was clipped by 6 bases and J by 0 bases; unmatched bases: 8. These donors, healthy bone marrow donors, were studied. About this clone: Its cognate antigen is unknown.

Sequenced: PBMCs. The chain carries TRBV7-9 and TRBJ2-1; 10 positions match TRBD2. The receptor's source is a man aged 25-45 years in good health and CMV-seropositive. The CDR3 DNA sequence: TGTGCCAGCAGTCTAAGGTCTAGCGGGAGCTCCTACAATGAGCAGTTCTTC. It translates to CASSLRSSGSSYNEQFF.